Listed below are T cell receptor beta chains from one sample, sequenced in a study of cytomegalovirus exposure and HLA in healthy donors. Libraries were prepared by immunoSEQ multiplex PCR; TCRdb keeps only in-frame clonotypes and omits some of them. The sample shows some 110,000 clones, approximately 70% of them seen only once. The sample comprised PBMCs. The receptors were sampled from a woman aged 30 to 39 in good health and CMV-seronegative. Each CDR3 is given with its conserved first and last residue. Fields, in order: J gene, V gene, D gene, clone size, CDR3 protein, CDR3 DNA. A D gene is named only where the DNA matches it firmly. The size of a clone is reported for some rows only, either as once, few or many, or as a class for expanded clones.

TRBJ1-2 | TRBV19 | TRBD1 | - | CASAGQGTSRGYTF | TGTGCCAGCGCGGGACAGGGGACCTCGAGGGGCTACACCTTC
TRBJ2-7 | TRBV29-1 | TRBD1 | - | CSVDRGGSPYEQYF | TGCAGCGTCGACAGGGGAGGTTCCCCTTACGAGCAGTACTTC
TRBJ1-4 | TRBV6-5 | TRBD1 | - | CASSGMTGGDEKLFF | TGTGCCAGCAGTGGGATGACAGGGGGTGATGAAAAACTGTTTTTT
TRBJ2-3 | TRBV27 | - | - | CASSFVFTDTQYF | TGTGCCAGCAGTTTCGTCTTCACAGATACGCAGTATTTT
TRBJ2-7 | TRBV7-2 | - | - | CASSLDIIGYEQYF | TGTGCCAGCAGCTTAGACATAATTGGCTACGAGCAGTACTTC
TRBJ2-1 | TRBV6-4 | TRBD2 | - | CASSAGTSGDNEQFF | TGTGCCAGCAGCGCCGGGACTAGCGGCGACAATGAGCAGTTCTTC
TRBJ1-6 | TRBV2 | TRBD1 | - | CASKVGQGARSPLHF | TGTGCCAGCAAGGTCGGGCAGGGGGCTCGTTCACCCCTCCACTTT
TRBJ1-5 | TRBV27 | TRBD1 | once | CASQGASGQPQHF | TGTGCCAGCCAGGGGGCTAGTGGTCAGCCCCAGCATTTT
TRBJ2-2 | TRBV10-1 | TRBD1 | few | CASSTGTANTGELFF | TGCGCCAGCAGCACCGGGACAGCGAACACCGGGGAGCTGTTTTTT
TRBJ1-5 | TRBV6-6 | - | - | CASTKGQLNQPQHF | TGTGCCAGCACTAAAGGACAGCTCAATCAGCCCCAGCATTTT
TRBJ1-1 | TRBV5-1 | - | - | CASSWLGEANTEAFF | TGCGCCAGCAGCTGGCTTGGGGAGGCGAACACTGAAGCTTTCTTT
TRBJ1-4 | TRBV2 | - | - | CASSDRGGARKLFF | TGTGCCAGCAGTGACCGGGGGGGCGCCCGAAAACTGTTTTTT
TRBJ1-2 | TRBV2 | - | - | CASWGVDGYTF | TGTGCCAGCTGGGGGGTTGATGGCTACACCTTC
TRBJ1-1 | TRBV9 | - | - | CASSPLQGMGTEAFF | TGTGCCAGCAGCCCCCTACAGGGAATGGGGACTGAAGCTTTCTTT
TRBJ2-7 | TRBV4-3 | TRBD1 | - | CASSHDEGARDEQYF | TGCGCCAGCAGCCATGACGAGGGGGCGCGAGACGAGCAGTACTTC
TRBJ2-6 | TRBV5-1 | - | - | CASSLDSSGANVLTF | TGCGCCAGCAGCCTCGACAGCTCTGGGGCCAACGTCCTGACTTTC
TRBJ1-1 | TRBV6-6 | TRBD1 | - | CASSYQLQGHTEAFF | TGTGCCAGCAGTTACCAACTACAGGGGCACACTGAAGCTTTCTTT
TRBJ1-1 | TRBV25-1 | - | - | CASSENPGTEAFF | TGTGCCAGCAGTGAAAACCCCGGCACTGAAGCTTTCTTT
TRBJ1-1 | TRBV6-1 | TRBD1 | once | CASQGQAYTEAFF | TGTGCCAGCCAAGGACAGGCTTACACTGAAGCTTTCTTT
TRBJ1-2 | TRBV29-1 | TRBD1 | - | CSVLSGTGDGYTF | TGCAGCGTTTTATCCGGGACAGGGGATGGCTACACCTTC
TRBJ2-6 | TRBV7-6 | - | - | CASSLASSGANVLTF | TGTGCCAGCAGCCTAGCGAGCTCTGGGGCCAACGTCCTGACTTTC
TRBJ1-1 | TRBV6-6 | - | - | CASSYSTVSLNTEAFF | TGTGCCAGCAGTTACTCGACTGTCAGTTTGAACACTGAAGCTTTCTTT
TRBJ1-1 | TRBV6-5 | - | once | CASSRGAGNTEAFF | TGTGCCAGCAGCAGGGGCGCGGGGAACACTGAAGCTTTCTTT
TRBJ2-7 | TRBV11-3 | - | once | CASSSSLRSGPYEQYF | TGTGCCAGCAGCTCCTCTCTCAGGTCTGGTCCCTACGAGCAGTACTTC
TRBJ2-7 | TRBV29-1 | TRBD2 | - | CSVDGGGDYEQYF | TGCAGCGTTGATGGCGGGGGGGACTACGAGCAGTACTTC
TRBJ1-6 | TRBV5-1 | - | - | CASSGTDSSYNSPLHF | TGCGCCAGCAGCGGGACTGATAGCTCCTATAATTCACCCCTCCACTTT
TRBJ1-2 | TRBV2 | - | - | CASSESRNRRPYGYTF | TGTGCCAGCAGTGAAAGTCGTAACCGGAGGCCCTATGGCTACACCTTC
TRBJ1-1 | TRBV2 | - | - | CASRSQGWTEAFF | TGTGCCAGCAGAAGTCAGGGGTGGACTGAAGCTTTCTTT
TRBJ1-1 | TRBV14 | - | - | CASSTQVNTEAFF | TGTGCCAGCAGCACACAGGTGAACACTGAAGCTTTCTTT
TRBJ1-4 | TRBV4-2 | TRBD1 | - | CASSQLQGDEKLFF | TGTGCCAGCAGCCAGCTCCAGGGGGATGAAAAACTGTTTTTT
TRBJ2-3 | TRBV2 | TRBD2 | - | CASSLRGLAGGPGDTQYF | TGTGCCAGCAGCTTAAGAGGGCTAGCGGGAGGGCCGGGGGATACGCAGTATTTT
TRBJ1-2 | TRBV29-1 | - | few | CSVDVLSYGYTF | TGCAGCGTTGACGTGTTGAGTTATGGCTACACCTTC
TRBJ1-2 | TRBV9 | TRBD1 | few | CASSGKTGTYGYTF | TGTGCCAGCAGCGGAAAGACAGGGACCTATGGCTACACCTTC
TRBJ1-1 | TRBV18 | - | few | CASRRQDSMNTEAFF | TGTGCCAGTAGGAGACAGGACTCAATGAACACTGAAGCTTTCTTT